This T cell receptor beta chain was captured in a study of blood T cell repertoires in COVID-19. Study context: In each case, the material was cDNA or gDNA derived from T cells, B-cell-depleted T cells, or PBMCs.

Assay: immunoSEQ multiplex PCR; the TCRdb copy retains only in-frame clones and omits some. Seen here are hundreds of thousands of clones, 80% to 90% observed once, and the top ten hold 1%. The study drew participants aged about 18 to 90 years from around 24 US areas. Participants' reported clinical history set cohort assignment. All recovered Cohort 3 donors got two negative PCRs, got clearance, or saw symptom resolution. What was sequenced was PBMCs or T cells enriched from blood (not recorded which). The TCR sequence derives from a man aged 18-30 years who had recovered from COVID-19.

The CDR3 DNA sequence: TGTGCCATCAGTGGGACAGCAAATTCACCCCTCCACTTT. Its translation: CAISGTANSPLHF. V gene TRBV10-3 combines with J gene TRBJ1-6; perhaps TRBD1 as D (6 bases). The V gene lost 4 bases and the J gene lost 7 bases, with 8 bases spanning the gap. Germline V gene data show CDR1 as ENHRY and CDR2 as SYGVKD. This CDR3 spans 13 amino acids.